The clone carrying this T cell receptor (beta chain) was recorded once. These data belong to a study of blood T cell repertoires in COVID-19. The ends were cut back, 3 bases at V and 3 bases at J, with 12 bases in the middle. In germline, CDR1 is MNHEY, CDR2 SMNVEV (reference sequence). The CDR3 spans 15 residues. Per the study methods: Amplified reference gene primers provided the basis for estimating nucleated cell counts. Clones were sequenced by immunoSEQ multiplex PCR, and TCRdb holds only the in-frame ones, with some missing. V, J and clone size are those of that table, while D and trimming were read from the DNA. The sample contains 200,000 to 250,000 clones, roughly 75% of which appear only once.

The TCR was taken from a woman in her 70s with acute or convalescent COVID-19. The sample was peripheral blood. The chain uses TRBV27 and TRBJ2-1; the D gene is possibly TRBD2 (5 bases). CDR3 loop: CASSFFRTDYNEQFF. In nucleotides, the CDR3 is TGTGCCAGCAGTTTTTTCCGGACTGACTACAATGAGCAGTTCTTC.